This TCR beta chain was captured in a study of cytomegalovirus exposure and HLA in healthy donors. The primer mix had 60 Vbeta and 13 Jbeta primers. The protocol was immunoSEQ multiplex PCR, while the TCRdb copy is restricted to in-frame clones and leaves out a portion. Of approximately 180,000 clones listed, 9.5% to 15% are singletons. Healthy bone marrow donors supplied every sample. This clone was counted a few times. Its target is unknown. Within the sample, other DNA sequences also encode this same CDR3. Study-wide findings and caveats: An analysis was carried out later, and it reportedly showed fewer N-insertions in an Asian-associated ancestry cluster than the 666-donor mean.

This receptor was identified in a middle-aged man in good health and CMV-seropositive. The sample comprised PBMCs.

The CDR3 loop reads CASSLDSYGYTF. The CDR3 DNA reads TGTGCCAGCAGCTTAGACAGCTATGGCTACACCTTC. The rearrangement uses TRBV7-2 and TRBJ1-2; D is ambiguous. From germline, CDR1 is SGHTA and CDR2 FQGNSA. This CDR3 is 12 amino acids long. The germline V and J ends were trimmed by 1 base and 4 bases, with 4 bases remaining between them.